This is a list of T cell receptor beta chains from one sample in a study of CD8 T cells in ankylosing spondylitis. TCRdb itself ran the 5' RACE reads through MiXCR, one entry per CDR3 protein. In the table there are 200,000 to 250,000 distinct CDR3 sequences, around 25% of which are singletons. Sequencing input: blood, either unsorted or a sorted T cell fraction (not recorded which). These receptors were collected from a male donor with ankylosing spondylitis or in good health (not recorded which). Both conserved end residues are part of each CDR3. The order of the fields is D gene, J gene, clone size, V gene, CDR3 DNA, CDR3 protein. The D gene is left open where the match is weak. Clone size is given for some rows only: seen once, a few or many times, or a class if the clone is expanded.

d_call: TRBD1; j_call: TRBJ2-7; clone_size: few; v_call: TRBV5-1; cdr3_nt: TGCGCCAGCAGCCGTGAAACGCCGGACAGGGGGGCCGAGCAGTACTTC; cdr3_aa: CASSRETPDRGAEQYF
d_call: TRBD2; j_call: TRBJ2-1; clone_size: NA; v_call: TRBV5-1; cdr3_nt: TGCGCCAGCAGCGCTGGACTAGCGGGAGACTCAGAGCAGTTCTTC; cdr3_aa: CASSAGLAGDSEQFF
d_call: NA; j_call: TRBJ2-3; clone_size: many; v_call: TRBV7-2; cdr3_nt: TGTGCCAGCAGCTTAGGGGGGTCAGGTGGCCACACAGATACGCAGTATTTT; cdr3_aa: CASSLGGSGGHTDTQYF
d_call: TRBD2; j_call: TRBJ2-1; clone_size: NA; v_call: TRBV20-1; cdr3_nt: TGCAGTGGAACCAAGACTAGCGGGAGAACTGAGCAGTTCTTC; cdr3_aa: CSGTKTSGRTEQFF
d_call: NA; j_call: TRBJ1-4; clone_size: many; v_call: TRBV5-1; cdr3_nt: TGCGCCAGCAGCTTGGTTGGCAGGGTTGGTGAAAAACTGTTTTTT; cdr3_aa: CASSLVGRVGEKLFF
d_call: NA; j_call: TRBJ1-1; clone_size: NA; v_call: TRBV12-3/TRBV12-4; cdr3_nt: TGTGCCAGCCGGGGGAGACAGCACACTGAAGCTTTCTTT; cdr3_aa: CASRGRQHTEAFF
d_call: TRBD2; j_call: TRBJ2-1; clone_size: NA; v_call: TRBV13; cdr3_nt: TGTGCCAGCAGCGTGGGGGGGGAGCGCGCCTACAATGAGCAGTTCTTC; cdr3_aa: CASSVGGERAYNEQFF
d_call: TRBD1; j_call: TRBJ2-7; clone_size: many; v_call: TRBV12-3/TRBV12-4; cdr3_nt: TGTGCCAGCAGTTTCCCGACAGGGGGGATCTCCTACGAGCAGTACTTC; cdr3_aa: CASSFPTGGISYEQYF
d_call: TRBD2; j_call: TRBJ2-7; clone_size: NA; v_call: TRBV12-3/TRBV12-4; cdr3_nt: TGTGCCAGCAGCCAAGGCGGGGGGAACTACGAGCAGTACTTC; cdr3_aa: CASSQGGGNYEQYF
d_call: NA; j_call: TRBJ1-1; clone_size: few; v_call: TRBV20-1; cdr3_nt: TGCAGTGCTAGAGATCGACAGTTGACTGAAGCTTTCTTT; cdr3_aa: CSARDRQLTEAFF